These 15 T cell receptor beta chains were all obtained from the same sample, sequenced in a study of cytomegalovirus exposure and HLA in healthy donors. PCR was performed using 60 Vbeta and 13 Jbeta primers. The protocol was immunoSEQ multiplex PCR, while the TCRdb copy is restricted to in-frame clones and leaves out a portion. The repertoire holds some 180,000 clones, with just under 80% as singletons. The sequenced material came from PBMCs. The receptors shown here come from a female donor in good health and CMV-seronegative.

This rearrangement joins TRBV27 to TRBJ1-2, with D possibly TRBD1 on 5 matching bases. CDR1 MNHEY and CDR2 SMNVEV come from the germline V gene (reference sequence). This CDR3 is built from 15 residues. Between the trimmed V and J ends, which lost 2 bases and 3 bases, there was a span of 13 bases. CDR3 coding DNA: TGTGCCAGCAGTTTACTTGGGGGGTTTGACTATGGCTACACCTTC. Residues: CASSLLGGFDYGYTF.

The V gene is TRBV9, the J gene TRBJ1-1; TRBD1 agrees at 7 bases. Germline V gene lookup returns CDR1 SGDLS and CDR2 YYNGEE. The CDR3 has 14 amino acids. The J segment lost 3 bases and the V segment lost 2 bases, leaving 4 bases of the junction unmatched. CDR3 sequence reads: CASSVPTGDTEAFF. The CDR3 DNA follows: TGTGCCAGCAGCGTTCCCACAGGGGACACTGAAGCTTTCTTT.

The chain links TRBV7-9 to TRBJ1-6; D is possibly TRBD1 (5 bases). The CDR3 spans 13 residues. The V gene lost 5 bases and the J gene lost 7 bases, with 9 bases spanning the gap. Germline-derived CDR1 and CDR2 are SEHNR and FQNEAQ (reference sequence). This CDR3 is CASSPSGNSPLHF. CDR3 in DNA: TGTGCCAGCAGCCCCTCAGGGAATTCACCCCTCCACTTT.

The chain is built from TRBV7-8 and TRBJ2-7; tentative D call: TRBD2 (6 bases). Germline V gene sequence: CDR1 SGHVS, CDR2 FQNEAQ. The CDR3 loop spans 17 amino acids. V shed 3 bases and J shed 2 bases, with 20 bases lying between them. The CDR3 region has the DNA TGTGCCAGCAGCTTCTTTGGGGCGGGGACTCGCACCTACGAGCAGTACTTC. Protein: CASSFFGAGTRTYEQYF. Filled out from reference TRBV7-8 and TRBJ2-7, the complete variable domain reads GAGVSQSPRYKVAKRGQDVALRCDPISGHVSLFWYQQALGQGPEFLTYFQNEAQLDKSGLPSDRFFAERPEGSVSTLKIQRTQQEDSAVYLCASSFFGAGTRTYEQYFGPGTRLTVT.

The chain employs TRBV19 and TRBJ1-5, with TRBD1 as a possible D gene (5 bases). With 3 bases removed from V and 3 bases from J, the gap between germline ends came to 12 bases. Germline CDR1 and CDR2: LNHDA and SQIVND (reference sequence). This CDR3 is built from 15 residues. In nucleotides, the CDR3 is TGTGCCAGTAGTATCTCCCAGGGTGTCAATCAGCCCCAGCATTTT. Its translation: CASSISQGVNQPQHF.

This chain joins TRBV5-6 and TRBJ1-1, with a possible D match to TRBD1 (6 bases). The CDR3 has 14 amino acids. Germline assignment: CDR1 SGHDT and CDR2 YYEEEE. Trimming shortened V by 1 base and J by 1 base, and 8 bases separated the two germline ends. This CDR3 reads CASSLTGKNTEAFF. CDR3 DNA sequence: TGTGCCAGCAGCTTGACAGGGAAGAACACTGAAGCTTTCTTT.

CDR3 amino acids: CASSSGTGEGETQYF. In DNA, the CDR3 is TGTGCCAGCAGCTCCGGGACAGGGGAAGGAGAGACCCAGTACTTC. V and J are TRBV7-8 and TRBJ2-5; 10 positions match TRBD1. The CDR3 extends over 15 amino acids. Germline loops: CDR1 SGHVS, CDR2 FQNEAQ. J was trimmed by 4 bases and V by 4 bases; bases with no gene match: 6.

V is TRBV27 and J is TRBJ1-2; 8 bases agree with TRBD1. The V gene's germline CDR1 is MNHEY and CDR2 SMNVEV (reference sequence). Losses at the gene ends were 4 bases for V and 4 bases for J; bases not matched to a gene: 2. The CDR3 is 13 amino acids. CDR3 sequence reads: CASSSGQGYGYTF. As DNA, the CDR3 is TGTGCCAGCAGTTCAGGACAGGGCTATGGCTACACCTTC.

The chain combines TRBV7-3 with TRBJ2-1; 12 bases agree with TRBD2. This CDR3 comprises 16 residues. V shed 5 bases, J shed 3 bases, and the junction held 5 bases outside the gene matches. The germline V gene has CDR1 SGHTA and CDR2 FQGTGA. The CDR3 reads CASSTRLAGDYNEQFF. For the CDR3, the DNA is TGTGCCAGCAGCACCCGACTAGCGGGGGACTACAATGAGCAGTTCTTC.

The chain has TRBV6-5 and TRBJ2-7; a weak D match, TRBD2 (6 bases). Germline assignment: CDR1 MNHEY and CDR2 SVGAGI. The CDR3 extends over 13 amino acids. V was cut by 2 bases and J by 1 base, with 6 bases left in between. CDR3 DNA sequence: TGTGCCAGCAGTTACGGGGGGTCCTACGAGCAGTACTTC. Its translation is CASSYGGSYEQYF.

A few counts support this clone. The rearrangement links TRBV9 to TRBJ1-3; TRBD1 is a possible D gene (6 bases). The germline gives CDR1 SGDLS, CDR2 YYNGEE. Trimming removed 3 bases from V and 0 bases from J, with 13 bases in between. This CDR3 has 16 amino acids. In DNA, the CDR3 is TGTGCCAGCAGCGGATTGGGGGCGCTCTCTGGAAACACCATATATTTT. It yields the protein CASSGLGALSGNTIYF.

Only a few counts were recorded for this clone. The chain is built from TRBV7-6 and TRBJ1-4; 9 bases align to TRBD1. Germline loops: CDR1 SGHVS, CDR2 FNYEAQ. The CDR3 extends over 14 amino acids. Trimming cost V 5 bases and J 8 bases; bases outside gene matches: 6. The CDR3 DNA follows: TGTGCCAGCAGCACGGGACAGGGTCGGGAAAAACTGTTTTTT. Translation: CASSTGQGREKLFF.

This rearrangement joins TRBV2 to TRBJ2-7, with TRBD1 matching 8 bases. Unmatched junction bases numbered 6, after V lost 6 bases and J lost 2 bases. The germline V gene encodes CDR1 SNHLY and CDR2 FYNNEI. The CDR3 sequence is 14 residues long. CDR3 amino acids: CASSTGQETYEQYF. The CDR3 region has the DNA TGTGCCAGCAGCACGGGACAGGAGACCTACGAGCAGTACTTC.

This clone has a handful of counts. The CDR3, as DNA: TGTGCCAGCAGCGTAGCACAGGGGGGAAACTATGGCTACACCTTC. It yields the protein CASSVAQGGNYGYTF. The J gene is TRBJ1-2, the V gene TRBV9, with 8 positions matching TRBD1. The CDR3 is 15 residues long. Losses at the gene ends were 0 bases for V and 2 bases for J; bases not matched to a gene: 3. In germline, CDR1 is SGDLS, CDR2 YYNGEE. Full variable domain (remainder filled in from reference TRBV9 and TRBJ1-2): DSGVTQTPKHLITATGQRVTLRCSPRSGDLSVYWYQQSLDQGLQFLIQYYNGEERAKGNILERFSAQQFPDLHSELNLSSLELGDSALYFCASSVAQGGNYGYTFGSGTRLTVV.

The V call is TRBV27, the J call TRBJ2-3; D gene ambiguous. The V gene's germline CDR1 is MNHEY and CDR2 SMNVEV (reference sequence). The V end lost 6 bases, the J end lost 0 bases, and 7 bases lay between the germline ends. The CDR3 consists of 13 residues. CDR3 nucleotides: TGTGCCAGCAGCCGGTCTAGCACAGATACGCAGTATTTT. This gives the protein CASSRSSTDTQYF.